This T cell receptor beta chain was identified during a study of tumor-infiltrating lymphocytes in primary liver carcinoma. TCR beta cDNA was reverse-transcribed from about 500 ng of total RNA. The reaction used a constant-region primer and ProtoScript II reverse transcriptase. Sequencing libraries for TCR beta derived from three nested multiplex PCR rounds that used slightly modified ARM-PCR. In the first two PCR rounds, TRBV1-TRBV30 forward primers were paired with a C-beta reverse primer, and each round lasted approximately 10 cycles. TCRdb re-analysed the multiplex PCR reads in MiXCR, keeping a single row per CDR3 protein. The data hold about 120,000 distinct CDR3 sequences, with under 70% observed a single time. Unsorted bulk tissue (roughly 18-32 mg) underwent RNA and DNA co-extraction. The cohort consisted of patients whose primary liver carcinoma was surgically resected. Chronic HBV infection, which was untreated, was present in the patients.

To note about this clonotype: The antigen remains undetermined. One end of the junction is discordant with germline, which a read error may explain.

Study conclusions and caveats: Tumor-adjacent and tumor-blood pairs overlapped less than tumor region pairs did.

Looked up from germline, CDR1 is MNHNS and CDR2 is SASEGT. The CDR3 runs 14 residues. The source of this sequence is a woman in her sixties with primary liver carcinoma and hepatitis B virus infection. Source material: tumor-adjacent normal liver tissue. This rearrangement joins TRBV6-1 to TRBJ1-4; no firm D call. CDR3 amino acids: CASTRGRASETLFF. Here the CDR3 DNA reads TGTGCCAGTACCAGAGGCCGGGCTAGCGAAACACTGTTTTTT.